The T cell receptor beta chain under discussion was sequenced for a study of blood T cells in healthy people across ages. Regarding the study as a whole: Long-lived donors exceeded aged donors in naive CD4+ cells and diversity.

CDR1 and CDR2 (germline): LNHDA, SQIVND (reference sequence). The ends were cut back, 1 base at V and 1 base at J, with 9 bases in the middle. The CDR3 totals 15 residues. Primed by a sample-barcoded 5' primer and a J-beta primer mix, a second PCR proceeded for about 6 to 12 cycles. TCRdb reanalysed the 5' RACE reads using MiXCR and keeps one entry per CDR3 protein. This sample carries 750,000 to 950,000 distinct CDR3 sequences, 25% to 30% of them seen once, and the ten largest clones take roughly 3.1%. For this clonotype: Its antigen is unknown.

The sample was also reused in another study, on T cells of mothers and their children. That work states: Among related mother-child pairs, overlap was slightly higher than in unrelated pairs, though not significantly.

The chain is built from TRBV19 and TRBJ2-3; D gene uncertain. This receptor was obtained from a boy aged 5-17 years in good health. The source material was blood. CDR3 protein: CASSIGSSRTDTQYF. The CDR3, as DNA: TGTGCCAGTAGTATAGGGTCTAGTCGCACAGATACGCAGTATTTT.